What follows are 31 T cell receptor beta chains derived from one specimen sequenced in a study of molecular identifiers for immune sequencing clone quantification (dated by TCRdb to 2017 to 2018). Libraries were constructed by PCR. Sequencing was performed on an Illumina HiSeq 4000. Through fastp at Q25 and MiXCR, TCRdb rebuilt clones from the public reads, retaining in-frame beta chains. CDR3 protein duplicates are merged, each entry listing the most common genes and DNA. The sample has tens of thousands of distinct CDR3 sequences on record, roughly 19% of them singletons. More than 0.9% of the sample belongs to the ten largest clones. Material for sequencing was naive CD8+ T cells from blood, with Jurkat cell RNA spiked in. What this sample's cell subset or site label stands for: FACS-sorted CD8+CD4-CCR7+CD45RA+ naive T cells. Source of these receptors: a human donor in good health. Some libraries in this study had Jurkat cell RNA spiked in.

This clonotype has ten or more counts. The genes are TRBV4-2 and TRBJ2-7; weak D call: TRBD2 (6 bases). The CDR3 is made up of 17 amino acids. Germline V gene data show CDR1 as LGHNA and CDR2 as YNFKEQ. V was pared by 4 bases and J by 6 bases, with 25 bases between. CDR3 residues: CASSPRDGRLESLEQYF. For the CDR3, the DNA is TGTGCCAGCAGCCCCCGGGACGGGAGACTCGAGTCCCTCGAGCAGTACTTC.

This clonotype came up many times. V usage is TRBV29-1 and J usage is TRBJ2-2; 9 bases agree with TRBD1. Looked up from germline, CDR1 is SQVTM and CDR2 is ANQGSEA. This CDR3 spans 15 amino acids. Germline trimming cut 3 bases from V and 6 bases from J; bases unmatched to any gene: 8. The CDR3 loop reads CSVEPGTGIPGELFF. The CDR3 DNA follows: TGCAGCGTTGAGCCCGGGACAGGGATCCCCGGGGAGCTGTTTTTT.

At least ten counts were recorded for this clonotype. Written as DNA, the CDR3 is TGTGCCAGCAGCTCCCCCCTAGGGCCCTACGAGCAGTACTTC. Amino acid sequence: CASSSPLGPYEQYF. V gene TRBV7-9 combines with J gene TRBJ2-7; D not resolved. Germline assignment: CDR1 SEHNR and CDR2 FQNEAQ (reference sequence). The CDR3 length is 14 residues. The germline V and J ends were trimmed by 4 bases and 2 bases, with 12 bases remaining between them.

This clonotype appeared many times. The chain combines TRBV14 with TRBJ2-3, with 9 bases fitting TRBD2. CDR3 size: 15 residues. Trimming at V came to 2 bases and at J to 6 bases, leaving 6 bases not matched to a gene. CDR1 SGHDN and CDR2 FVKESK come from the germline V gene. This CDR3 reads CASSQLRGGPDTQYF. In DNA form, the CDR3 reads TGTGCCAGCAGCCAATTGCGGGGGGGCCCCGATACGCAGTATTTT.

With regard to this clonotype: One junction end disagrees with the germline gene, perhaps due to a read error. The V call is TRBV9, the J call TRBJ2-3; TRBD2 agrees at 7 bases. This CDR3 comprises 17 residues. CDR1 SGDLS and CDR2 YYNGEE come from the germline V gene. As DNA, the CDR3 is TGTGCCAGCAGCGTAGGTACTCTGGGACTAAACACAGATGCGCAGTATTTT. It yields the protein CASSVGTLGLNTDAQYF.

By proportion, this clonotype is medium-sized (0.01 to 0.1%). The J gene is TRBJ2-7, the V gene TRBV7-2, with TRBD1 identical over 7 bases. The V gene end was trimmed by 5 bases and the J gene end by 0 bases; junction bases not matched to a gene: 4. Per the germline V gene, CDR1 is SGHTA and CDR2 is FQGNSA. The CDR3 runs 14 residues. CDR3 loop: CASSTRDSSYEQYF. The CDR3 DNA is TGTGCCAGCAGCACCCGGGACAGCTCCTACGAGCAGTACTTC.

This clonotype is judged medium-sized. The CDR3 sequence: CSAFSPYTSGQETQYF. In DNA, the CDR3 is TGCAGCGCCTTTTCCCCCTACACTAGCGGCCAAGAGACCCAGTACTTC. The rearrangement uses TRBV29-1 and TRBJ2-5; 8 bases agree with TRBD2. V lost 7 bases, J lost 1 base, and 14 bases stayed unmatched. This CDR3 contains 16 residues. CDR1 is SQVTM and CDR2 is ANQGSEA in the germline V gene.

This clonotype was observed many times. This rearrangement joins TRBV4-3 to TRBJ1-3, with D hard to call. Trimming took 2 bases from V and 0 from J, leaving 11 bases between them. This CDR3 is 16 amino acids long. In germline, CDR1 is LGHNA, CDR2 YSLEER. The chain's CDR3 is CASSQTPGSSGNTIYF. The CDR3 DNA reads TGCGCCAGCAGCCAAACACCGGGAAGCTCTGGAAACACCATATATTTT.

The table lists this clonotype with many counts. The chain is built from TRBV19 and TRBJ2-2; weak D call: TRBD2 (6 bases). The length of the CDR3 is 13 residues. Germline loops: CDR1 LNHDA, CDR2 SQIVND (reference sequence). Trimming removed 2 bases at V and 6 bases at J, with 7 bases between. CDR3 sequence (DNA): TGTGCCAGTAGTATAACGGGGGCCGGGGAGCTGTTTTTT. Its protein is CASSITGAGELFF.

This clonotype was observed many times. The genes are TRBV28 and TRBJ2-7; 12 bases map to TRBD2. This CDR3 has 15 residues. CDR1 MDHEN and CDR2 SYDVKM come from the germline V gene. The V and J ends lost 5 bases and 5 bases, in that order; junction bases with no gene match: 7. CDR3 nucleotide sequence: TGTGCCAGCAGTCCTCCGACTAGCGGGAGCCACGAGCAGTACTTC. This encodes CASSPPTSGSHEQYF.

In its sample, this clonotype was seen many times. The chain couples TRBV12-3 or TRBV12-4 to TRBJ2-1; D uncertain. The CDR3 runs to 11 residues. Trimming cost V 2 bases and J 12 bases, with 8 bases left between them. Here the CDR3 DNA reads TGTGCCAGCAGTTTACCACCGCTGCAGTTCTTC. Its translation: CASSLPPLQFF.

The rearrangement links TRBV30 to TRBJ1-6, with D tentatively TRBD1 (6 bases). V lost 4 bases to trimming and J lost 5 bases, with 9 bases between them. Germline V gene data show CDR1 as GTSNPN and CDR2 as SVGIG (reference sequence). The CDR3 length is 13 residues. The CDR3 DNA reads TGTGCCTGGACCAGGGGAAATAATTCACCCCTCCACTTT. As protein: CAWTRGNNSPLHF.

Details on this clonotype: A much larger clone differs from this one at a single base, so this may be a read error. This sequence joins TRBV3-1 and TRBJ2-3; D perhaps matches TRBD1 (6 bases). The CDR3 is 15 amino acids. Germline assignment: CDR1 LGHDT and CDR2 YNNKEL (reference sequence). Trimming cost V 4 bases and J 6 bases, with 17 bases left between them. The CDR3 region is CASSLDGQDSDTQYF. Here the CDR3 DNA reads TGTGCCAGCAGCCTAGACGGGCAGGACAGCGATACGCAGTATTTT.

This clonotype was picked up many times. The chain uses TRBV7-9 and TRBJ2-7, with 10 bases lining up with TRBD2. The CDR3 covers 14 residues. Germline V CDR1 and CDR2: SEHNR, FQNEAQ (reference sequence). The V and J ends lost 5 bases and 4 bases, in that order; junction bases with no gene match: 5. The CDR3 nucleotides read TGTGCCAGCAGCCCGCTAGCGGGGGCGTACGAGCAGTACTTC. It specifies CASSPLAGAYEQYF.

This clonotype appeared many times. This rearrangement joins TRBV5-6 to TRBJ2-7; D perhaps matches TRBD2 (5 bases). The germline gives CDR1 SGHDT, CDR2 YYEEEE. V was cut by 3 bases and J by 7 bases, with 8 bases left in between. The CDR3 contains 11 residues. The CDR3 reads CASSWEREQYF. CDR3 nucleotides: TGTGCCAGCAGCTGGGAGCGGGAGCAGTACTTC.

V and J are TRBV27 and TRBJ2-3; no definite D call. The CDR3 covers 14 residues. Trimming pared 5 bases from V and 6 bases from J, leaving 15 bases between. Per the germline V gene, CDR1 is MNHEY and CDR2 is SMNVEV (reference sequence). The CDR3 loop is CASSPLNTRDTQYF. In DNA, the CDR3 is TGTGCCAGCAGTCCACTCAATACTCGCGATACGCAGTATTTT.

This clonotype has ten or more counts. CDR3 loop: CASSPGLASEQFF. The CDR3 coding sequence is TGCGCCAGCAGCCCGGGACTAGCAAGTGAGCAGTTCTTC. The chain is built from TRBV5-1 and TRBJ2-1, with 9 bases identical to TRBD2. Looked up from germline, CDR1 is SGHRS and CDR2 is YFSETQ. V lost 4 bases to trimming and J lost 9 bases; unmatched junction nucleotides: 5. The CDR3 is 13 amino acids.

Points on this clonotype: A much bigger clone sits one base away, suggesting this may be a read error. The rearrangement joins TRBV18 to TRBJ2-2; D unclear. Germline V gene lookup returns CDR1 KGHSH and CDR2 LQKENI. The CDR3 sequence is 14 residues long. DNA of the CDR3: TGTGCCAGCACCTTTGCTTTATACACCGAGGAGCTGTTTTTT. The encoded protein is CASTFALYTEELFF.

This clonotype appeared many times. V gene TRBV13 combines with J gene TRBJ2-2, with 11 bases that match TRBD2. V lost 5 bases and J lost 5; bases outside the gene matches: 7. The CDR3 contains 16 residues. Germline CDR1 reads PRHDT; CDR2 reads FYEKMQ (reference sequence). Here the CDR3 DNA reads TGTGCCAGCAGCCTCGTGACTAGCGGGGTGACCGGGGAGCTGTTTTTT. It translates to CASSLVTSGVTGELFF.

This clonotype has a count of ten or more. The chain joins TRBV19 to TRBJ1-5; D perhaps matches TRBD1 (6 bases). Germline CDR1 LNHDA, CDR2 SQIVND (reference sequence). This CDR3 contains 15 residues. The V gene lost 7 bases and the J gene lost 2 bases, with 15 bases spanning the gap. DNA of the CDR3: TGTGCCAGTACCCCTACAGGGTTGGGCAATCAGCCCCAGCATTTT. Translation: CASTPTGLGNQPQHF.

Ten or more counts support this clonotype. This rearrangement joins TRBV3-1 to TRBJ2-7, with D perhaps TRBD2 (6 bases). The CDR3 contains 13 residues. Trimming removed 5 bases from V and 2 bases from J, with 10 bases in between. Germline V gene sequence: CDR1 LGHDT, CDR2 YNNKEL (reference sequence). This CDR3 is CASSASGAYEQYF. In DNA form, the CDR3 reads TGTGCCAGCAGCGCTTCGGGGGCCTACGAGCAGTACTTC.

This clonotype has at least ten counts. The J gene is TRBJ1-1, the V gene TRBV28; D gene uncertain. Trimming pared 3 bases from V and 2 bases from J, leaving 13 bases between. CDR3 length equals 15 residues. Looked up from germline, CDR1 is MDHEN and CDR2 is SYDVKM. The CDR3 protein is CASSFRQAGNTEAFF. As DNA, the CDR3 is TGTGCCAGCAGTTTCCGGCAGGCCGGTAACACTGAAGCTTTCTTT.

In this sample, this clonotype turned up many times. The chain combines TRBV6-6 with TRBJ2-7, with a tentative D call TRBD2 (6 bases). From germline, CDR1 is MNHNY and CDR2 SVGAGI (reference sequence). Between the trimmed V and J ends, which lost 7 bases and 3 bases, there was a span of 13 bases. The CDR3 length is 13 residues. The CDR3 bases are TGTGCCAGCACCCTGGGGGGTGTCTACGAGCAGTACTTC. It is translated as CASTLGGVYEQYF.

This clonotype was seen at least ten times. The V gene is TRBV4-3, the J gene TRBJ2-1; D unclear. The V end lost 0 bases, the J end lost 5 bases, and 14 bases lay between the germline ends. Germline V gene sequence: CDR1 LGHNA, CDR2 YSLEER. The CDR3 runs to 16 residues. CDR3 DNA sequence: TGCGCCAGCAGCCAAGACACCCTAGGCCCCGACAATGAGCAGTTCTTC. Amino acids: CASSQDTLGPDNEQFF.

This clonotype was seen repeatedly, ten times or more. V usage is TRBV20-1 and J usage is TRBJ1-6, with 8 positions matching TRBD1. CDR1 and CDR2 from the germline V gene are DFQATT and SNEGSKA (reference sequence). V gave up 0 bases and J gave up 10 bases; unmatched junction bases: 5. This CDR3 has 14 amino acids. Here the CDR3 reads CSARDSGTGSPLHF. In DNA form, the CDR3 reads TGCAGTGCTAGAGATTCTGGGACAGGCTCACCCCTCCACTTT.

This clonotype was observed many times. V and J are TRBV11-2 and TRBJ2-1; D might be TRBD1 (6 bases). Germline V gives CDR1 SGHAT, CDR2 FQNNGV. The germline V and J ends were trimmed by 0 bases and 8 bases, with 23 bases remaining between them. CDR3 size: 18 residues. CDR3 sequence: CASSLDPKGGRIYHEQFF. The CDR3, as DNA: TGTGCCAGCAGCTTAGATCCGAAAGGGGGTCGGATATACCATGAGCAGTTCTTC.

This chain joins TRBV12-3 or TRBV12-4 and TRBJ1-1, with 7 bases aligning to TRBD1. V shed 3 bases and J 5 bases; nucleotides not matched to a gene: 3. The CDR3 loop spans 13 amino acids. CDR3 sequence reads: CASSFRGRTEAFF. CDR3 in DNA: TGTGCCAGCAGTTTCAGGGGGAGAACTGAAGCTTTCTTT.

V usage is TRBV28 and J usage is TRBJ2-5; 9 nucleotides match TRBD1. CDR1 and CDR2 from the germline V gene are MDHEN and SYDVKM. The CDR3 contains 14 residues. The V and J ends lost 5 bases and 4 bases, in that order; junction bases with no gene match: 5. In DNA, the CDR3 is TGTGCCAGCAGTATAGGGGACAGGGTAGAGACCCAGTACTTC. This translates into CASSIGDRVETQYF.

Ten or more counts support this clonotype. The chain joins TRBV12-3 or TRBV12-4 to TRBJ2-2; D not resolved. V lost 6 bases, J lost 3 bases, and 8 bases lay in between. This CDR3 contains 13 residues. CDR3 loop: CASSPEHTGELFF. CDR3 in DNA: TGTGCCAGCAGCCCGGAACACACCGGGGAGCTGTTTTTT.

This chain connects TRBV4-2 to TRBJ2-7; tentative D call: TRBD2 (5 bases). Germline V lookup: CDR1 LGHNA, CDR2 YNFKEQ. V lost 8 bases and J lost 1, with 18 bases in between. CDR3 size: 15 residues. CDR3 sequence reads: CASRVAPARSYEQYF. In DNA, the CDR3 is TGTGCCAGCCGCGTAGCGCCCGCAAGATCCTACGAGCAGTACTTC.

This clonotype was recorded many times. V usage is TRBV2 and J usage is TRBJ1-5; D not certain. Germline lookup yields CDR1 SNHLY and CDR2 FYNNEI. The CDR3 is made up of 12 amino acids. V lost 6 bases to trimming and J lost 1 base, with 4 bases between them. The CDR3 loop is CASRRSNQPQHF. CDR3 in DNA: TGTGCCAGCAGACGGAGCAATCAGCCCCAGCATTTT.